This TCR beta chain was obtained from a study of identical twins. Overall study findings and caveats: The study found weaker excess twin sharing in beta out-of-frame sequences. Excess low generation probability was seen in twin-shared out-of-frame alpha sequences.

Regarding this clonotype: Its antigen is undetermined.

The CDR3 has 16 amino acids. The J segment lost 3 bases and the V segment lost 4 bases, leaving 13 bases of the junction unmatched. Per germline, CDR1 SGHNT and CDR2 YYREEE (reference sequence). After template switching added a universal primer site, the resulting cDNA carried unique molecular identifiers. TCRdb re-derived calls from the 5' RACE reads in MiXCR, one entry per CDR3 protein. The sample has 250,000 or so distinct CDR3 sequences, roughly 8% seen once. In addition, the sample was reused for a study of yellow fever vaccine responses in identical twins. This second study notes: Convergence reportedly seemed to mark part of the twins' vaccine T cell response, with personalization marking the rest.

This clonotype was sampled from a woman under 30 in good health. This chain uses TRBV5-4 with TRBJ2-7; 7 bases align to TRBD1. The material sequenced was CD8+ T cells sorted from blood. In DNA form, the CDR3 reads TGTGCCAGCAGCGGGGACAGCTCTATCGAGATCTACGAGCAGTACTTC. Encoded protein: CASSGDSSIEIYEQYF.